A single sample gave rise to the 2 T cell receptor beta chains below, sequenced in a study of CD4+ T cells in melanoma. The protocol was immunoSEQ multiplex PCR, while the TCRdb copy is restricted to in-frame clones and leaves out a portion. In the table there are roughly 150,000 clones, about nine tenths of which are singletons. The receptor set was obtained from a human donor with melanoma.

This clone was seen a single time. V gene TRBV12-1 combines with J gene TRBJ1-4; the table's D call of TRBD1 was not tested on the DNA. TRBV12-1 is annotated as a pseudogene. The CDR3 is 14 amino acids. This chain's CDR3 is CASSGDRAEEKLFF. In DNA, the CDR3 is TGTGCCAGCAGTGGCGACAGGGCGGAAGAAAAACTGTTTTTT.

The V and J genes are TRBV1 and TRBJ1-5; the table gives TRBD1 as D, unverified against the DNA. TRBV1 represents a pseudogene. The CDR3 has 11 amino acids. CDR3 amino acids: CTSGQGSYQHF. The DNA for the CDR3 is TGCACCAGCGGTCAGGGGAGCTACCAGCATTTT.